This T cell receptor (beta chain) came from a study of cytomegalovirus exposure and HLA in healthy donors. Use of 60 Vbeta and 13 Jbeta primers characterized the PCR. Clones were read by immunoSEQ multiplex PCR, and TCRdb kept only the in-frame ones, dropping some. This sample has some 200,000 clones, with more than 60% found just once. Whole-study results and caveats: For presence/absence analyses, sequencing depth was assumed to be roughly uniform across donors. Another analysis was done later, and it associated over 15,000 TCR beta sequences with HLA alleles at 0.05 false discovery rate. TRBV6-2, TRBV6-3 and some other V segments were excluded as indistinguishable.

CDR1 is MDHEN and CDR2 is SYDVKM in the germline V gene. The CDR3 contains 14 residues. With 4 bases removed from V and 0 bases from J, the gap between germline ends came to 9 bases. As regards this clone: Its antigen remains unknown.

J is TRBJ1-1 and V is TRBV28; D might be TRBD1 (5 bases). Sequenced input: PBMCs. The sequence was obtained from a man aged 50 to 59 in good health and CMV-seronegative. The CDR3 loop reads CASSSQGLNTEAFF. CDR3 bases: TGTGCCAGCAGTTCTCAGGGTTTGAACACTGAAGCTTTCTTT.